This TCR beta chain is from a study of tumor and adjacent non-tumor tissue in lung cancer. TCRbeta libraries were built with three rounds of nested PCR, modified from ARM-PCR. TCRdb passed the multiplex PCR reads through MiXCR, listing each CDR3 protein once. In the table there are 35,000 to 55,000 distinct CDR3 sequences, 60% to 70% of which are singletons. No cell sorting was done before RNA was extracted from the tissue. This non-tumor lung sample came from over 3 cm beyond the tumor edge. Newly diagnosed lung cancer patients had thoracic surgery in China, August–late 2014, without prior chemotherapy. As regards this clonotype: The antigen is undetermined.

V was shortened by 9 bases and J by 4 bases, with 15 bases between the two germline ends. Germline V gene lookup returns CDR1 MNHEY and CDR2 SVGAGI. This CDR3 comprises 13 residues. Study-level points and caveats: Significantly higher TCR diversity was found in tumor than normal lung. Normal lung showed higher cumulative top 100 clone frequency than tumor.

This TCR came from a woman aged 40 to 50 with non-small cell lung cancer. J is TRBJ1-1 and V is TRBV6-5; D not certain. The sequencing input was distant non-tumor lung tissue. The CDR3 DNA is TGTGCCAGTTCACAACCCCGGCCCACTGAAGCTTTCTTT. Its translation: CASSQPRPTEAFF.